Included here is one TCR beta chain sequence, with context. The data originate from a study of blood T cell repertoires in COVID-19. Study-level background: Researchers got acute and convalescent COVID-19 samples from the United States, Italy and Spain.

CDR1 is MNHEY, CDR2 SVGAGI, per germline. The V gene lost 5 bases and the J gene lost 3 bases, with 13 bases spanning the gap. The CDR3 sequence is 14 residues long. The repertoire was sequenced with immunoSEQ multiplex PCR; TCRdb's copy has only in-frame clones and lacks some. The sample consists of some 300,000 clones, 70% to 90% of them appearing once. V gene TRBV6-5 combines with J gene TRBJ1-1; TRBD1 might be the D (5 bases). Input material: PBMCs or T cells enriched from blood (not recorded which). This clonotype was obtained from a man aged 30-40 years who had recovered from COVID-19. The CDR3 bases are TGTGCCAGCAGTCCCCAGACAGCTGACACTGAAGCTTTCTTT. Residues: CASSPQTADTEAFF.